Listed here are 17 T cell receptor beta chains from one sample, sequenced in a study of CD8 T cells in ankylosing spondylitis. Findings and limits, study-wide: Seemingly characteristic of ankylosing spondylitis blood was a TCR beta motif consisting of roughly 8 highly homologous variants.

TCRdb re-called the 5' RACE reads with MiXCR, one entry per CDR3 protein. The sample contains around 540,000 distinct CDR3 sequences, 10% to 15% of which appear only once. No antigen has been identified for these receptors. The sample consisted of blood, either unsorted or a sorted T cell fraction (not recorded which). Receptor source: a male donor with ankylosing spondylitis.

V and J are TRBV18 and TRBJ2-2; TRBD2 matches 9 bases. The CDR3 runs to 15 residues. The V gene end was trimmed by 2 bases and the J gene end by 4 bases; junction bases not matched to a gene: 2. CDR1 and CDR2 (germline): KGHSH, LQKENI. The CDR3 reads CASSPGLATTGELFF. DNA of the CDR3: TGTGCCAGCTCACCAGGACTAGCGACCACCGGGGAGCTGTTTTTT.

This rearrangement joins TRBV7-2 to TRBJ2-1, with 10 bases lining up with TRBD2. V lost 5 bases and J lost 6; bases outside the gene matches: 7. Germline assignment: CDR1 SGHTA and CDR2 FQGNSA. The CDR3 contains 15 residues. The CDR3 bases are TGTGCCAGCAGCCGCAGCGGGAGGGCCTCCAATGAGCAGTTCTTC. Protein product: CASSRSGRASNEQFF.

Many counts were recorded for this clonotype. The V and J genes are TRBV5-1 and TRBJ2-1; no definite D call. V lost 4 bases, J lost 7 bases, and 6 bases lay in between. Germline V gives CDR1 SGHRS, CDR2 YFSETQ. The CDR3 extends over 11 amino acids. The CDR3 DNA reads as TGCGCCAGCAGCGGAGAAAATGAGCAGTTCTTC. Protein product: CASSGENEQFF.

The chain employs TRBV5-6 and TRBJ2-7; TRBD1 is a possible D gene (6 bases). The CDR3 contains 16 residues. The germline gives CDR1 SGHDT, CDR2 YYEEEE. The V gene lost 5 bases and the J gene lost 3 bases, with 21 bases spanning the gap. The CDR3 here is CASRLTRDITLYEQYF. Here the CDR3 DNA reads TGTGCCAGCAGGTTAACCCGGGACATAACCCTCTACGAGCAGTACTTC. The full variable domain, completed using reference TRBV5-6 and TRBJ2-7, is DAGVTQSPTHLIKTRGQQVTLRCSPKSGHDTVSWYQQALGQGPQFIFQYYEEEERQRGNFPDRFSGHQFPNYSSELNVNALLLGDSALYLCASRLTRDITLYEQYFGPGTRLTVT.

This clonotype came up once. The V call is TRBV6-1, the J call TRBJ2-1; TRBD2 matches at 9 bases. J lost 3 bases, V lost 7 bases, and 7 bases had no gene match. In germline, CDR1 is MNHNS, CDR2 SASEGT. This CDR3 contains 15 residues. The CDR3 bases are TGTGCCAGCACCGAATTAGCGGGAGTCTACAATGAGCAGTTCTTC. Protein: CASTELAGVYNEQFF.

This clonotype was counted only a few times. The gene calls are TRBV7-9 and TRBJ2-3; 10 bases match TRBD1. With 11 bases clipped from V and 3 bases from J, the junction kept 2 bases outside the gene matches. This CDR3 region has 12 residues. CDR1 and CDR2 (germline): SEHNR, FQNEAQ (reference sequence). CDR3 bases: TGTGCCTGGGACAGGGGAACAGATACGCAGTATTTT. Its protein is CAWDRGTDTQYF.

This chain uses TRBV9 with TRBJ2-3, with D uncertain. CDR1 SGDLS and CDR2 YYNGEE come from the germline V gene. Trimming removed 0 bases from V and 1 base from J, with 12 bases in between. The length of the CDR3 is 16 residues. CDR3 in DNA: TGTGCCAGCAGCGTAGCTCCTCGCGGCGGCACAGATACGCAGTATTTT. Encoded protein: CASSVAPRGGTDTQYF.

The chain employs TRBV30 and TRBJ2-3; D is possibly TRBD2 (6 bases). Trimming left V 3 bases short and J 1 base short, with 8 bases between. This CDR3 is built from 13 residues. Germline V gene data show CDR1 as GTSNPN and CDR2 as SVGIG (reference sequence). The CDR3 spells CAWSPGGTDTQYF. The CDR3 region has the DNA TGTGCCTGGAGCCCGGGGGGCACAGATACGCAGTATTTT.

This CDR3 reads CSARSRTSYEQYF. The CDR3 DNA reads as TGCAGTGCTAGATCCAGGACCTCCTACGAGCAGTACTTC. The chain links TRBV20-1 to TRBJ2-7; D gene ambiguous. This CDR3 contains 13 residues. Germline CDR1 is DFQATT and CDR2 is SNEGSKA (reference sequence). V was shortened by 2 bases and J by 0 bases, with 8 bases between the two germline ends.

The CDR3 here is CSAPDSDLRRNSPLHF. CDR3 sequence (DNA): TGCAGTGCGCCAGACAGCGACCTACGAAGAAATTCACCCCTCCACTTT. V is TRBV20-1 and J is TRBJ1-6; D is possibly TRBD1 (5 bases). V was trimmed by 6 bases and J by 7 bases, leaving 22 bases between them. The CDR3 sequence is 16 residues long. The V gene's germline CDR1 is DFQATT and CDR2 SNEGSKA (reference sequence).

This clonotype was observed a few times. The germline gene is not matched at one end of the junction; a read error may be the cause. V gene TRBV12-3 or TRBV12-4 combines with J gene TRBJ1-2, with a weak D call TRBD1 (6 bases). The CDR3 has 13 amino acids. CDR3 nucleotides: TGTGCCAGCACTTTAGGGGGGGCTCGCGGCTACACCTTC. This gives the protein CASTLGGARGYTF.

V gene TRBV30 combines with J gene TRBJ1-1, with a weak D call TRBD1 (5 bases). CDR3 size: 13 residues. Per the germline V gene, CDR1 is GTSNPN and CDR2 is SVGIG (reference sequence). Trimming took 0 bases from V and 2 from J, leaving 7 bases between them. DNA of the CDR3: TGTGCCTGGAGTGTACAGGAAAACACTGAAGCTTTCTTT. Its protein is CAWSVQENTEAFF.

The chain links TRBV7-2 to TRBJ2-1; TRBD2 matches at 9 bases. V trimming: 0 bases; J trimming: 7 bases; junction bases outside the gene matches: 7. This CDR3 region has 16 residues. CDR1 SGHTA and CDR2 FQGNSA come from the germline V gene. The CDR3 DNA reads TGTGCCAGCAGCTTAGCGCGGGGGGGCGCTGGGAATGAGCAGTTCTTC. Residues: CASSLARGGAGNEQFF.

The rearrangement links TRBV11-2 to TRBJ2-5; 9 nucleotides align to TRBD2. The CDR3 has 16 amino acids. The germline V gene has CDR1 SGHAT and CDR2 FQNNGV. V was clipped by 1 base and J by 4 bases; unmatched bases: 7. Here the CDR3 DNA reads TGTGCCAGCAGCTTAGCGATAGCGGGAGTGGGAGAGACCCAGTACTTC. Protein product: CASSLAIAGVGETQYF.

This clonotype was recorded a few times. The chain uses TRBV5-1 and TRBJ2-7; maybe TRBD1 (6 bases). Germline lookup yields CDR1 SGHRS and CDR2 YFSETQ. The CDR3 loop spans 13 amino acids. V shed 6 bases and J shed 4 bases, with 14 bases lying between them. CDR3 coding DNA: TGCGCCAGCACACGTCTAGGGGGATACGAGCAGTACTTC. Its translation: CASTRLGGYEQYF.

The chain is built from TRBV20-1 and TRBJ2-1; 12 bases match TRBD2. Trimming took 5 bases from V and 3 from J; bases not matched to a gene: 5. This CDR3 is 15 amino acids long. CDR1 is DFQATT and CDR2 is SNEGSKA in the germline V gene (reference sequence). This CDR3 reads CSADLAGGGYNEQFF. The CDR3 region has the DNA TGCAGTGCTGATCTAGCGGGAGGGGGCTACAATGAGCAGTTCTTC.

For the CDR3, the DNA is TGTGCCAGCAGTGAAAGCCCGGGAAATCAGCCCCAGCATTTT. It codes for CASSESPGNQPQHF. The chain links TRBV2 to TRBJ1-5, with D uncertain. The V gene's germline CDR1 is SNHLY and CDR2 FYNNEI. The CDR3 sequence is 14 residues long. V gave up 2 bases and J gave up 4 bases, with 9 bases separating them.